Sequencing of this TCR beta chain was carried out in a study of PD-1 blockade in mismatch repair-deficient tumors. Per germline, CDR1 MNHEY and CDR2 SMNVEV (reference sequence). The CDR3 spans 11 residues. V was trimmed by 7 bases and J by 5 bases, leaving 8 bases between them. The repertoire was sequenced with immunoSEQ multiplex PCR; TCRdb's copy has only in-frame clones and lacks some. The table records around 52,000 clones, approximately 81% of them present only once. The TCR sequence derives from an adult with mismatch repair-deficient cancer. The input for sequencing was peripheral blood, taken roughly 19 weeks after starting pembrolizumab. The chain employs TRBV27 and TRBJ2-5; D gene ambiguous. The CDR3 spells CASTPRETQYF. CDR3 nucleotides: TGTGCCAGCACCCCCAGGGAGACCCAGTACTTC.